The clone carrying this T cell receptor (beta chain) occurred once. Its target is unknown. Germline V gene data show CDR1 as SNHLY and CDR2 as FYNNEI. The CDR3 runs to 13 residues. V lost 5 bases and J 4 bases, leaving 9 bases between the germline ends. The record originates from a study of Ad26.COV2.S vaccination and SARS-CoV-2 variants. In the study overall: The vaccine Ad26.COV2.S was put into the muscle once, or twice with 56 days between. General study points: Following vaccination, spike-specific CD8+ and CD4+ T cell responses reportedly exhibited substantial breadth. Total responses of T cells may have been underestimated by the analyses of TCR breadth and depth.

Treatment indicated: about 20 received Ad26.COV2.S at low or high dose, single or two shots; about five received placebo; per-sample allocation not given. The investigators took samples on day 63 after the first vaccine or placebo injection. The table came from immunoSEQ multiplex PCR; TCRdb's copy has only in-frame clones and leaves some out. The sample consists of about 410,000 clones, 75% to 90% of them appearing once. The TCR originated in a person between 18 and 65 years old who received the Ad26.COV2.S COVID-19 vaccine or a placebo. The chain combines TRBV2 with TRBJ1-3, with a possible D match to TRBD1 (6 bases). The sequencing here drew on peripheral blood, taken in a trial of Ad26.COV2.S vaccine versus placebo. CDR3 DNA: TGTGCCAGCAGTAAGGACAGCGGAAACACCATATATTTT. Its protein is CASSKDSGNTIYF.